Shown below are 18 T cell receptor beta chains from a single sample sequenced in a study of T-cell reconstitution after alpha-beta-depleted transplantation in children. Preparing the TCRbeta library involved the use of unique molecular identifiers. TCRdb re-called the PCR reads through MiXCR, storing one row per CDR3 protein. The table records 95,000 to 120,000 distinct CDR3 sequences, approximately 6.4% of them present only once. Source: PBMCs, mostly from graft donor cells, taken 360 days after TCRalphabeta/CD19-depleted stem cell transplant. These TCRs come from a male patient aged 2-15 years who had a stem cell transplant for acute lymphoblastic leukemia, so the T cells may come from the graft donor.

This clonotype was picked up many times. The J gene is TRBJ2-1, the V gene TRBV5-6; 10 bases are a match to TRBD2. Germline CDR1 is SGHDT and CDR2 is YYEEEE. The CDR3 is made up of 14 amino acids. V was pared by 2 bases and J by 4 bases, with 0 bases of the junction left unmatched. The CDR3 region is CASSLLAGYNEQFF. In DNA form, the CDR3 reads TGTGCCAGCAGCTTACTAGCGGGGTACAATGAGCAGTTCTTC.

This clonotype was detected ten times or more. The gene calls are TRBV28 and TRBJ1-6; TRBD1 matches 7 bases. The CDR3 length is 13 residues. V dropped 6 bases and J dropped 17; count of bases not matched to a gene: 13. The germline CDR1 and CDR2 sequences are MDHEN and SYDVKM. The CDR3 loop reads CASSLDRENRVHF. DNA for the CDR3: TGTGCCAGCAGCCTAGACAGGGAGAACAGGGTCCACTTT.

This clonotype was counted ten times or more. V is TRBV12-3 or TRBV12-4 and J is TRBJ2-5; the match to TRBD1 covers 8 bases. The junction had 4 bases not matched to a gene; V was cut back by 6 bases and J by 4 bases. The CDR3 contains 13 residues. CDR3 coding DNA: TGTGCCAGCAGCTTCAGGGGGCGAGAGACCCAGTACTTC. It is translated as CASSFRGRETQYF.

The chain carries TRBV6-2 or TRBV6-3 and TRBJ2-5; 13 nucleotides agree with TRBD2. Unmatched junction bases numbered 6, after V lost 6 bases and J lost 2 bases. Per germline, CDR1 MNHEY and CDR2 SVGEGT. This CDR3 has 16 residues. The DNA of the CDR3 is TGTGCCAGCAGCCGACGACTAGCGGGGGGTCAAGAGACCCAGTACTTC. Amino acid sequence: CASSRRLAGGQETQYF.

This sequence joins TRBV3-1 and TRBJ2-6, with D perhaps matching TRBD1 (5 bases). Germline V gene sequence: CDR1 LGHDT, CDR2 YNNKEL (reference sequence). The CDR3 covers 15 residues. V lost 11 bases and J 13 bases, leaving 27 bases between the germline ends. CDR3 DNA: TGTGCCTCCTGCACGCAGGGCGCTTGGACAAAGGTCCTGACTTTC. Translation gives CASCTQGAWTKVLTF.

The chain links TRBV6-2 or TRBV6-3 to TRBJ2-5; the D is unclear. The germline V and J ends were trimmed by 2 bases and 1 base, with 14 bases remaining between them. The CDR3 spans 16 residues. Germline values: CDR1 MNHEY, CDR2 SVGEGT. The CDR3 DNA follows: TGTGCCAGCAGTTACGTTCTCCCTCAGGCCCAAGAGACCCAGTACTTC. This codes for CASSYVLPQAQETQYF.

This clonotype was recorded many times. The chain is built from TRBV29-1 and TRBJ1-2; D might be TRBD1 (6 bases). The germline V gene encodes CDR1 SQVTM and CDR2 ANQGSEA. V lost 7 bases and J lost 3, with 15 bases in between. The CDR3 is 13 amino acids. The CDR3 coding sequence is TGCAGCGCTGGACAGTGGGAGGACTATGGCTACACCTTC. Amino acid sequence: CSAGQWEDYGYTF.

At least ten counts were recorded for this clonotype. The CDR3 protein is CASRPGTENTGELFF. In DNA form, the CDR3 reads TGTGCCAGCAGGCCCGGGACAGAGAACACCGGGGAGCTGTTTTTT. The genes are TRBV7-8 and TRBJ2-2; TRBD1 aligns across 7 bases. The CDR3 loop spans 15 amino acids. The trim removed 6 bases at V and 1 base at J, leaving 5 bases unmatched. Germline CDR1 and CDR2: SGHVS and FQNEAQ.

Ten or more counts support this clonotype. The chain has TRBV24-1 and TRBJ2-5; TRBD1 agrees at 10 bases. The germline CDR1 and CDR2 sequences are KGHDR and SFDVKD. V shed 9 bases, J shed 4 bases, and the junction held 10 bases outside the gene matches. The CDR3 is 15 amino acids. DNA of the CDR3: TGTGCCACCGCAGACCTGGACAGGGGGGGAGAGACCCAGTACTTC. It yields the protein CATADLDRGGETQYF.

Only a few counts were recorded for this clonotype. This chain joins TRBV7-2 and TRBJ2-7; no definite D call. The V end lost 2 bases, the J end lost 7 bases, and 12 bases lay between the germline ends. Germline CDR1 and CDR2: SGHTA and FQGNSA. This CDR3 is built from 13 residues. The CDR3 region is CASSLTTALEQYF. Written as DNA, the CDR3 is TGTGCCAGCAGCTTAACGACCGCCCTTGAGCAGTACTTC.

This clonotype appeared many times. The chain joins TRBV10-3 to TRBJ2-2; 7 bases map to TRBD2. The ends lost 6 bases at V and 3 bases at J; junction bases unmatched: 10. The CDR3 has 16 residues. CDR1 and CDR2 (germline): ENHRY, SYGVKD. The CDR3 loop reads CAISAEGGRDTGELFF. The CDR3 DNA follows: TGTGCCATCAGCGCCGAGGGAGGGCGCGACACCGGGGAGCTGTTTTTT.

This clonotype was seen many times. V usage is TRBV3-1 and J usage is TRBJ2-7; TRBD2 is a possible D gene (7 bases). The V end was cut by 0 bases, the J end by 6 bases, with 12 bases between. The germline gives CDR1 LGHDT, CDR2 YNNKEL (reference sequence). The CDR3 contains 14 residues. CDR3 protein: CASSQDGRGGEQYF. The CDR3 DNA reads as TGTGCCAGCAGCCAAGATGGGAGGGGGGGCGAGCAGTACTTC.

The sample holds many counts of this clonotype. This chain connects TRBV4-3 to TRBJ2-7, with D perhaps matching TRBD1 (5 bases). This CDR3 is 15 amino acids long. Trimming took off 0 bases at V and 1 base at J, with 10 bases between the two ends. CDR1 is LGHNA, CDR2 YSLEER, per germline. CDR3 in DNA: TGCGCCAGCAGCCAAGATCACCAGGGATCCTACGAGCAGTACTTC. Translating gives CASSQDHQGSYEQYF.

This clonotype was counted ten times or more. The chain recombines TRBV4-2 with TRBJ2-7; weak D call: TRBD2 (5 bases). This CDR3 has 15 residues. The germline CDR1 and CDR2 sequences are LGHNA and YNFKEQ. V lost 4 bases to trimming and J lost 2 bases, with 15 bases between them. The CDR3 DNA sequence: TGTGCCAGCAGCCCTCCTTTTGAGGGTACCTACGAGCAGTACTTC. Protein product: CASSPPFEGTYEQYF.

This rearrangement joins TRBV7-2 to TRBJ2-3; the D is unclear. The CDR3 has 13 amino acids. Germline CDR1 and CDR2: SGHTA and FQGNSA. Trimming took 4 bases from V and 6 from J, leaving 11 bases between them. The CDR3 reads CASSSDPADTQYF. CDR3 DNA: TGTGCCAGCAGCTCAGACCCCGCCGATACGCAGTATTTT.

This clonotype was recorded a few times. CDR3 protein: CASEGGGFYEQYF. CDR3 DNA: TGTGCCAGCGAGGGGGGCGGATTCTACGAGCAGTACTTC. The chain carries TRBV6-2 or TRBV6-3 and TRBJ2-7; D is possibly TRBD1 or TRBD2 (6 bases each). V was trimmed by 8 bases and J by 3 bases, leaving 14 bases between them. Germline V gene lookup returns CDR1 MNHEY and CDR2 SVGEGT. This CDR3 spans 13 amino acids.

This clonotype was recorded at least ten times. This sequence joins TRBV5-1 and TRBJ1-1; a possible D gene is TRBD1 (5 bases). The CDR3 covers 14 residues. V was pared by 3 bases and J by 10 bases, with 19 bases between. Germline loops: CDR1 SGHRS, CDR2 YFSETQ. This CDR3 reads CASSWGTRGFGAFF. CDR3 in DNA: TGCGCCAGCAGCTGGGGCACCCGGGGGTTTGGAGCTTTCTTT.

This chain connects TRBV7-7 to TRBJ2-7, with D unresolved. The germline V gene encodes CDR1 SSHAT and CDR2 FNYEAQ (reference sequence). The CDR3 has 13 residues. Trimming shortened V by 1 base and J by 4 bases, and 8 bases separated the two germline ends. The CDR3, as DNA: TGTGCCAGCAGCTTAGGTGGACGGTACGAGCAGTACTTC. This gives the protein CASSLGGRYEQYF.